The present TCR beta chain was sequenced within a study of blood T cell repertoires in COVID-19. The wider study: The United States, Italy and Spain provided the acute and convalescent COVID-19 samples. PBMCs, B-cell-depleted T cells, or T cells were the source of the cDNA or gDNA that made up the material.

V was cut by 0 bases and J by 3 bases, with 11 bases left in between. Germline CDR1 SGHRS, CDR2 YFSETQ. This CDR3 is built from 15 residues. In the original processing: Estimated nucleated cell counts came from reference gene primer amplification. Profiling relied on immunoSEQ multiplex PCR, and the TCRdb table lists in-frame clones only, not all of them. The D gene and trimming were derived from the DNA, and the V and J assignments and clone size from that table. The profile shows about 170,000 clones, around 89% of them singletons. This clone has only one observation. The V gene is TRBV5-1, the J gene TRBJ2-3, with D possibly being TRBD2 (6 bases). The sequence was collected from a man aged 45 to 65 who had recovered from COVID-19. The sample taken for sequencing was peripheral blood. CDR3 bases: TGCGCCAGCAGCTTGGGAGGCGGGATTACAGATACGCAGTATTTT. As protein: CASSLGGGITDTQYF.